A selection of T cell receptor beta chains follows, all from one sample in a study of blood T cell repertoires in COVID-19. Repertoires were generated with immunoSEQ multiplex PCR, while TCRdb's copy carries only in-frame clones and drops some. The table lists fewer than 250,000 clones, approximately 90% of them singletons. Sequenced: peripheral blood. The receptors derive from a human donor in a cohort sampled during active COVID-19. Each CDR3 is given with its conserved first and last residue. A D gene is named only where the DNA matches it firmly. Some rows have no size entry. The others give once, few or many, or a class for an expanded clone.

abundance: .; v_gene: TRBV6-6; j_gene: TRBJ1-1; d_gene: .; CDR3nt: TGTGCCAGCACTTACGTCAAAGGGGGGGCAACTGAAGCTTTCTTT; CDR3aa: CASTYVKGGATEAFF
abundance: .; v_gene: TRBV11-2; j_gene: TRBJ1-2; d_gene: .; CDR3nt: TGTGCCAGCAGTCCTACAGGGTTAGCCGGCTACACCTTC; CDR3aa: CASSPTGLAGYTF
abundance: medium-sized; v_gene: TRBV27; j_gene: TRBJ1-6; d_gene: TRBD1; CDR3nt: TGTGCCAGCAGTTTAACAGGGGGAAATCTCCTCCACTTT; CDR3aa: CASSLTGGNLLHF
abundance: .; v_gene: TRBV5-6; j_gene: TRBJ2-5; d_gene: .; CDR3nt: TGTGCCAGCAGCCCACGGACATGGATAGAGACCCAGTACTTC; CDR3aa: CASSPRTWIETQYF
abundance: .; v_gene: TRBV29-1; j_gene: TRBJ2-1; d_gene: TRBD2; CDR3nt: TGCAGTCTTACCCTTGGCGGGGAGGGCAATGAGCAGTTCTTC; CDR3aa: CSLTLGGEGNEQFF
abundance: .; v_gene: TRBV18; j_gene: TRBJ1-1; d_gene: .; CDR3nt: TGTGCCAGCTCACCAGGGCCCACTGAAGCTTTCTTT; CDR3aa: CASSPGPTEAFF
abundance: .; v_gene: TRBV10-2; j_gene: TRBJ2-3; d_gene: TRBD2; CDR3nt: TGCGCCAGCAGTGGGGGAGCGGGAGGAACGCAGTATTTT; CDR3aa: CASSGGAGGTQYF
abundance: .; v_gene: TRBV7-2; j_gene: TRBJ1-5; d_gene: TRBD1; CDR3nt: TGTGCCAGCAGCAGAGGGACAGGGGGAGGCCAGCCCCAGCATTTT; CDR3aa: CASSRGTGGGQPQHF
abundance: .; v_gene: TRBV2; j_gene: TRBJ1-2; d_gene: .; CDR3nt: TGTGCCAGCAACGGGATCCGGAATCGCGGCTACACCTTC; CDR3aa: CASNGIRNRGYTF
abundance: .; v_gene: TRBV29-1; j_gene: TRBJ2-2; d_gene: .; CDR3nt: TGCAGCGTTGATCGAGAGAACACCGGGGAGCTGTTTTTT; CDR3aa: CSVDRENTGELFF
abundance: .; v_gene: TRBV2; j_gene: TRBJ1-1; d_gene: .; CDR3nt: TGTGCCAGCAATGGGGGGGACCGCTTTGTGGAAGCTTTCTTT; CDR3aa: CASNGGDRFVEAFF
abundance: once; v_gene: TRBV5-8; j_gene: TRBJ2-1; d_gene: TRBD1; CDR3nt: TGTGCCAGCAGCTTGTCGCAACCGGGACAGGGTTACAATGAGCAGTTCTTC; CDR3aa: CASSLSQPGQGYNEQFF
abundance: .; v_gene: TRBV9; j_gene: TRBJ1-1; d_gene: .; CDR3nt: TGTGCCAGCAGCACCAGGGAGGGCGGCACTGAAGCTTTCTTT; CDR3aa: CASSTREGGTEAFF
abundance: .; v_gene: TRBV19; j_gene: TRBJ1-3; d_gene: TRBD1; CDR3nt: TGTGCCAGTAGTATACGCAGGGGGTACTCTGGAAACACCATATATTTT; CDR3aa: CASSIRRGYSGNTIYF
abundance: .; v_gene: TRBV29-1; j_gene: TRBJ1-5; d_gene: .; CDR3nt: TGCAGCGTTGAAGATGACCAGCCGGGTCAGCCCCAGCATTTT; CDR3aa: CSVEDDQPGQPQHF
abundance: once; v_gene: TRBV7-2; j_gene: TRBJ1-5; d_gene: .; CDR3nt: TGTGCCAGCAGCCTTACAGGAGGCAATCAGCCCCAGCATTTT; CDR3aa: CASSLTGGNQPQHF
abundance: once; v_gene: TRBV10-2; j_gene: TRBJ2-7; d_gene: .; CDR3nt: TGCGCCAGCAGTCCAGATTCCTACGAGCAGTACTTC; CDR3aa: CASSPDSYEQYF